These 18 T cell receptor beta chains share one sample of origin, sequenced in a study of T cells in Graves' hyperthyroidism and ophthalmopathy. Amplified regions were TCR beta CDR3 sequences from RNA transcripts. First-round RT-PCR targeting the TCR CDR3 was performed with the HTBI primer set. TCRdb reprocessed the multiplex PCR reads with MiXCR, giving one entry per CDR3 protein. The sample has about 590,000 distinct CDR3 sequences, 15% to 18% seen once. Sequenced input: blood. The receptor source for this set is a woman in her twenties or thirties with Graves' hyperthyroidism.

V usage is TRBV4-1 and J usage is TRBJ2-2; D possibly corresponds to TRBD1 (5 bases). The CDR3 has 17 amino acids. V was pared by 1 base and J by 8 bases, with 20 bases between. Germline V gene lookup returns CDR1 MGHRA and CDR2 YSYEKL. The CDR3, as DNA: TGCGCCAGCAGCCAAGTCGGAGTAGGCAGGGTCCGTGGGGAGCTGTTTTTT. Its translation: CASSQVGVGRVRGELFF.

This clonotype appeared many times. This chain links TRBV2 with TRBJ2-3; a possible D gene is TRBD1 (5 bases). Trimming stripped 8 bases from V and 2 bases from J, with 8 bases between. The CDR3 contains 12 residues. Germline lookup yields CDR1 SNHLY and CDR2 FYNNEI. This CDR3 reads CASDRHTDTQYF. CDR3 sequence (DNA): TGTGCCAGCGACAGACACACAGATACGCAGTATTTT. Combining the CDR3 with reference TRBV2 and TRBJ2-3 gives the whole variable domain EPEVTQTPSHQVTQMGQEVILRCVPISNHLYFYWYRQILGQKVEFLVSFYNNEISEKSEIFDDQFSVERPDGSNFTLKIRSTKLEDSAMYFCASDRHTDTQYFGPGTRLTVL.

The table lists this clonotype with many counts. V and J are TRBV28 and TRBJ2-5; D is perhaps TRBD1 or TRBD2 (5 bases each). V dropped 6 bases and J dropped 1 base, with 12 bases sitting between them. Germline V gene data show CDR1 as MDHEN and CDR2 as SYDVKM. The CDR3 has 14 residues. The CDR3 loop reads CASSYWGSQETQYF. CDR3 DNA: TGTGCCAGCAGCTATTGGGGGAGCCAAGAGACCCAGTACTTC.

There are many counts of this clonotype. The rearrangement uses TRBV20-1 and TRBJ1-4, with D tentatively TRBD1 (5 bases). CDR1 DFQATT and CDR2 SNEGSKA come from the germline V gene (reference sequence). Trimming pared 5 bases from V and 8 bases from J, leaving 15 bases between. The CDR3 sequence is 13 residues long. Written as DNA, the CDR3 is TGCAGTGCTGGGGAGCGGGGGGAGGAAAAACTGTTTTTT. It encodes CSAGERGEEKLFF.

This clonotype was picked up a small number of times. The DNA is omitted, as the CDR3 cannot be located on it reliably, and the CDR3 follows TCRdb's listing. The CDR3 region is CASSFAQGTYERYF. The chain couples TRBV28 to TRBJ2-7; the table assigns TRBD1, which was not confirmed against the DNA. CDR1 MDHEN and CDR2 SYDVKM come from the germline V gene. From its first to its last residue, the CDR3 has 14 amino acids.

This clonotype was observed at least ten times. J is TRBJ2-2 and V is TRBV7-2; D ambiguous. The CDR3 runs to 16 residues. CDR1 SGHTA and CDR2 FQGNSA come from the germline V gene. Trimming left V 4 bases short and J 1 base short, with 13 bases between. This CDR3 reads CASSSRTVRNTGELFF. CDR3 DNA sequence: TGTGCCAGCAGCTCTCGGACGGTTAGGAACACCGGGGAGCTGTTTTTT. The variable domain in full, completed from reference TRBV7-2 and TRBJ2-2, reads GAGVSQSPSNKVTEKGKDVELRCDPISGHTALYWYRQSLGQGLEFLIYFQGNSAPDKSGLPSDRFSAERTGGSVSTLTIQRTQQEDSAVYLCASSSRTVRNTGELFFGEGSRLTVL.

This chain links TRBV6-9 with TRBJ2-7; D not certain. Trimming pared 3 bases from V and 4 bases from J, leaving 16 bases between. This CDR3 is built from 15 residues. Germline lookup yields CDR1 MNHGY and CDR2 SVAAGI. In nucleotides, the CDR3 is TGTGCCAGCAGTTACATGGGAAGAGAGCTTTACGAGCAGTACTTC. The encoded protein is CASSYMGRELYEQYF.

This sequence joins TRBV30 and TRBJ2-7; 14 bases match TRBD2. This CDR3 has 14 amino acids. Trimming removed 2 bases from V and 6 bases from J; junction bases left unmatched: 3. The germline gives CDR1 GTSNPN, CDR2 SVGIG (reference sequence). DNA for the CDR3: TGTGCCTGGAGTAAGGGACTAGCGGGAGTCGAGCAGTACTTC. This encodes CAWSKGLAGVEQYF.

This clonotype was detected many times. The rearrangement uses TRBV7-3 and TRBJ2-1; D may be TRBD1 or TRBD2 (5 bases each). This CDR3 has 13 amino acids. Germline CDR1 is SGHTA and CDR2 is FQGTGA. The V end lost 8 bases, the J end lost 7 bases, and 15 bases lay between the germline ends. CDR3 sequence reads: CASGTSTGNEQFF. Here the CDR3 DNA reads TGTGCCAGCGGGACCAGTACGGGAAATGAGCAGTTCTTC.

This clonotype was observed a few times. CDR3 region: CASSQSTGVEETQYF. In nucleotides, the CDR3 is TGTGCCAGCAGCCAATCTACAGGGGTTGAAGAGACCCAGTACTTC. The chain carries TRBV4-2 and TRBJ2-5; TRBD1 aligns across 7 bases. The ends lost 2 bases at V and 3 bases at J; junction bases unmatched: 6. This CDR3 contains 15 residues. Germline V CDR1 and CDR2: LGHNA, YNFKEQ.

This rearrangement joins TRBV19 to TRBJ1-5; D uncertain. This CDR3 is 17 amino acids long. In germline, CDR1 is LNHDA, CDR2 SQIVND (reference sequence). Trimming took 1 base from V and 2 from J, leaving 15 bases between them. CDR3 loop: CASSIVSSGNGNQPQHF. CDR3 nucleotides: TGTGCCAGTAGTATAGTGTCCTCCGGTAATGGCAATCAGCCCCAGCATTTT.

The table lists this clonotype with many counts. V usage is TRBV6-2 or TRBV6-3 and J usage is TRBJ2-7; 8 bases line up with TRBD1. Germline trimming cut 0 bases from V and 2 bases from J; bases unmatched to any gene: 3. CDR1 and CDR2 (germline): MNHEY, SVGEGT. The length of the CDR3 is 15 residues. The chain's CDR3 is CASSYSDRATYEQYF. The CDR3 region has the DNA TGTGCCAGCAGTTACTCGGACAGGGCGACCTACGAGCAGTACTTC.

The V call is TRBV12-3 or TRBV12-4, the J call TRBJ1-1, with D hard to call. V was clipped by 6 bases and J by 1 base, with 12 bases between them. CDR3 length equals 14 residues. The CDR3 here is CASSAAGGNTEAFF. In nucleotides, the CDR3 is TGTGCCAGCAGCGCGGCGGGAGGGAACACTGAAGCTTTCTTT.

A few counts support this clonotype. CDR3 region: CAISTGGSGNEQFF. The CDR3 region has the DNA TGTGCCATCAGTACAGGGGGTTCAGGCAATGAGCAGTTCTTC. The chain couples TRBV10-3 to TRBJ2-1; 8 nucleotides align to TRBD1. The CDR3 consists of 14 residues. The germline gives CDR1 ENHRY, CDR2 SYGVKD. V lost 5 bases, J lost 6 bases, and 6 bases stayed unmatched.

The table lists this clonotype with a few counts. V and J are TRBV9 and TRBJ2-1, with 12 nucleotides matching TRBD2. This CDR3 spans 16 amino acids. V was clipped by 7 bases and J by 9 bases; unmatched bases: 14. In germline, CDR1 is SGDLS, CDR2 YYNGEE. CDR3 protein: CASAEGWLAGGSEQFF. The DNA for the CDR3 is TGTGCCAGCGCCGAGGGATGGCTAGCGGGAGGGAGTGAGCAGTTCTTC.

This clonotype was picked up a small number of times. The chain recombines TRBV15 with TRBJ2-7; D ambiguous. The CDR3 has 13 residues. Trimming took off 0 bases at V and 4 bases at J, with 7 bases between the two ends. The germline V gene encodes CDR1 LNHNV and CDR2 YYDKDF (reference sequence). The CDR3 region has the DNA TGTGCCACCAGCAGAGAGACGAATTACGAGCAGTACTTC. This codes for CATSRETNYEQYF.

This clonotype was seen repeatedly, ten times or more. The CDR3: CASSLGGGPGVSYNEQFF. The CDR3 DNA reads TGTGCCAGCAGTTTAGGGGGCGGACCTGGGGTGTCCTACAATGAGCAGTTCTTC. This rearrangement joins TRBV12-3 or TRBV12-4 to TRBJ2-1; weak D call: TRBD1 (5 bases). With 1 base removed from V and 1 base from J, the gap between germline ends came to 17 bases. The length of the CDR3 is 18 residues.

This clonotype was picked up many times. The CDR3 region is CASQPPFTDTQYF. DNA of the CDR3: TGTGCCAGCCAGCCCCCGTTTACGGATACGCAGTATTTT. The V call is TRBV2, the J call TRBJ2-3; unclear D gene. This CDR3 has 13 residues. Germline lookup yields CDR1 SNHLY and CDR2 FYNNEI. Trimming left V 8 bases short and J 6 bases short, with 15 bases between.